This TCR beta chain appears in the sequencing data of a study of blood T cell repertoires in COVID-19 (TCRdb year 2020). In the study overall: Samples covering the acute and convalescent phases of COVID-19 were provided by collaborators in the United States, Italy and Spain. The material from the prospective study consisted of cDNA or gDNA derived from T cells, B-cell-depleted T cells, or PBMCs. The dataset comprised deeply sampled blood TCRbeta repertoires from subjects exposed to, actively infected with, or recovered from COVID-19. A freely available public database, intended as a resource for researchers studying the immune response to SARS-CoV-2, is where the repertoires were released. The samples were drawn from two sources: the first 160 participants of the ongoing ImmuneRACE study, and 1,254 subjects contributed by 6 global collaborators. Sample metadata almost always included a de-identified subject ID, COVID-19 status, age in years and sex. Where available, HLA class I and class II types were obtained from metadata supplied by the sample provider rather than from assay-based typing.

The paper's findings and limits, for the study overall: How much clinical and demographic metadata was included differed by source and by participant, and the metadata was provided uncurated.

Trimming takes 1 base from V and 0 bases from J, and the germline ends sit 15 bases apart. The CDR3 starts with the cysteine, ends with the phenylalanine, and has 17 residues. Of all the DNA, just the CDR3 is kept, 51 bases in frame from base 1. CDR1 and CDR2 were assigned from the germline V gene (reference sequence) as LGHDT and YNNKEL. In the prospective study, participants were 18 to 89 years old, resided in about two dozen geographic areas of the United States, and were enrolled through a virtual design. Cohort assignment in the prospective study relied on participant-reported clinical history from a screening survey and a study questionnaire. Exposed participants had been in contact, within 2 weeks of entering the study, with a person who had a PCR-confirmed or clinician-diagnosed case of COVID-19. In the prospective study, whole blood, serum and a nasopharyngeal or oropharyngeal swab were collected from each participant by mobile phlebotomists. Prospective study participants could optionally give additional blood draws and questionnaires over a roughly 2-month period. Before DNA extraction, blood samples from the prospective study were shipped at room temperature or frozen.

Note on this clone: Its recognized antigen is unknown. Within one base of it there is no much larger clone, and no base qualities were kept.

TCRbeta CDR3 regions were amplified from genomic DNA using the immunoSEQ Assay, a bias-controlled multiplex PCR. From the authors' description of their analysis: The number of nucleated cells in each sample was estimated from the amplification of reference gene primers within the assay. To quantify the absolute abundance of each unique TCRbeta CDR3 rearrangement, sequence reads were collapsed and filtered. For each sample, productive Simpson clonality was calculated as the square root of Simpson's diversity index across productive rearrangements. TCRdb took over this immuneACCESS table, retaining in-frame rearrangements with V and J assigned. Such tables are incomplete; in checked studies, under half of the missing clones stem from an unresolved V gene, and the remainder is unexplained. That table is the source of V, J and clone size, and D and trimming were worked out from the DNA. The sample yields around 400,000 clones; more than 85% were counted once. The ten largest account for roughly 0.86% of the sample.

This TCR derives from a woman aged 40 to 50 who had been exposed to COVID-19. Sequenced sample: PBMCs or T cells enriched from blood (not recorded which). The rearrangement joined TRBV3-1 (or the pseudogene TRBV3-2) to TRBJ1-1; TRBD1 is perhaps the D gene, given 6 matching bases. DNA sequence: TGTGCCAGCAGCCAAGTAGGGGGAGGGACAATGAACACTGAAGCTTTCTTT. Its protein product is CASSQVGGGTMNTEAFF.